This TCR beta chain was recorded in a study of cytomegalovirus exposure and HLA in healthy donors. The study, taken as a whole, reports: The study labeled around 160 TCR beta chains cytomegalovirus-associated.

The PCR had 60 Vbeta and 13 Jbeta primers. Some clones are missing from TCRdb's copy, which holds only in-frame ones; the method was immunoSEQ multiplex PCR. The sample carries around 190,000 clones, around 73% recorded once. Trimming took 7 bases from V and 0 from J; bases not matched to a gene: 10. Germline lookup yields CDR1 GTSNPN and CDR2 SVGIG (reference sequence). CDR3 length equals 15 residues. As regards this clone: Its antigen is currently unknown.

Sequenced: PBMCs. This clonotype originated in a woman in her 30s in good health and CMV-seronegative. V and J are TRBV30 and TRBJ2-3, with 7 bases matching TRBD2. The CDR3 DNA sequence: TGTGCCTATTCAAGCGGGACTACGAGCACAGATACGCAGTATTTT. Translating gives CAYSSGTTSTDTQYF.